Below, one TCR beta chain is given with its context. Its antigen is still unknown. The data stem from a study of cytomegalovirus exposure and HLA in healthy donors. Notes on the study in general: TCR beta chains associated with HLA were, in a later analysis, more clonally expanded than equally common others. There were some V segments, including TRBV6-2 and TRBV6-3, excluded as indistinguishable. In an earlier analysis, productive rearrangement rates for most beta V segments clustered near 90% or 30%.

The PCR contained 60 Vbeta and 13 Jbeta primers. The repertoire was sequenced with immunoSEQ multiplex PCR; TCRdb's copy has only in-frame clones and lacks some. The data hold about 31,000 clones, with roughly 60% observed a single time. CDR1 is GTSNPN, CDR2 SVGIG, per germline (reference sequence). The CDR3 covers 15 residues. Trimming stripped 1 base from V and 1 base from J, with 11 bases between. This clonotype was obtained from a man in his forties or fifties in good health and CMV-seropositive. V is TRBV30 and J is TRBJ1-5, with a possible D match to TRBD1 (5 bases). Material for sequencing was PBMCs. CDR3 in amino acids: CAWSDSGASNQPQHF. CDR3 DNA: TGTGCCTGGAGTGATAGTGGGGCGAGCAATCAGCCCCAGCATTTT.